This T cell receptor beta chain was obtained from a study of CD8 T cell repertoires and HIV-1 epitope variants. Comment on this clone: Its antigen is still unknown.

Survey-depth immunoSEQ sequencing covered TCR beta CDR3 regions. Only in-frame clones appear in the TCRdb table, and some are missing; sequencing was by immunoSEQ multiplex PCR. The profile shows almost 4,500 clones, roughly two thirds of them singletons. The V gene's germline CDR1 is MNHEY and CDR2 SVGAGI. The CDR3 extends over 14 amino acids. V was clipped by 4 bases and J by 6 bases, with 15 bases between them. The TCR was taken from a male donor with HIV. Sequenced input: cultured CD8+ T cells derived from PBMCs. V and J are TRBV6-5 and TRBJ1-1; D gene unclear. CDR3 residues: CASSFLGPAAEAFF. DNA for the CDR3: TGTGCCAGCAGTTTTTTGGGTCCAGCGGCTGAAGCTTTCTTT.